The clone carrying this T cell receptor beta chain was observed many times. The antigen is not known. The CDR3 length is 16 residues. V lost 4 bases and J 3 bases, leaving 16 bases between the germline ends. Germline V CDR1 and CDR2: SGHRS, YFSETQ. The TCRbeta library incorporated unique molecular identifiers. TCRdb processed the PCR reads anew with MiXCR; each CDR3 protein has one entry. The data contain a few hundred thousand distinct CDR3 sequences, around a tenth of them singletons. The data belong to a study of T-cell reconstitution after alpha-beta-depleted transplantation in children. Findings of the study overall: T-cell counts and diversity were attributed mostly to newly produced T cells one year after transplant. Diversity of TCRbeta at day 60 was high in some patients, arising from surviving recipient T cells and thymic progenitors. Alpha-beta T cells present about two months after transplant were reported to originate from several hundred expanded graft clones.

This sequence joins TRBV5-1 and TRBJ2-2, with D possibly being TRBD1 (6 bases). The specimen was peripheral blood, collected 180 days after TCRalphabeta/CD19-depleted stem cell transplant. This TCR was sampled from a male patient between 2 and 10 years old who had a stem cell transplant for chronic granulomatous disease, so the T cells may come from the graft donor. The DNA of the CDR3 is TGCGCCAGCAGCCCACCCGGACAGCGGTACACCGGGGAGCTGTTTTTT. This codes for CASSPPGQRYTGELFF.